Presented here are 21 T cell receptor beta chains from one specimen sequenced in a study of OX40 agonist ivuxolimab in advanced cancers. Here immunoSEQ multiplex PCR was the method, and the copy in TCRdb shows in-frame clones only, minus some. The sample has tens of thousands of clones, approximately 87% seen once; the top ten hold 6% to 8%. The sequences come from CD4+ or CD8+ T cells sorted from blood, collected in a trial of the OX40 agonist ivuxolimab. The receptors here all came from an adult with an advanced solid tumor such as melanoma, head and neck, liver or kidney cancer.

This sequence joins TRBV30 and TRBJ2-3; possibly TRBD1 for D (5 bases). The CDR3 has 20 residues. V was shortened by 0 bases and J by 0 bases, with 25 bases between the two germline ends. Germline CDR1 is GTSNPN and CDR2 is SVGIG (reference sequence). The CDR3 DNA is TGTGCCTGGAGTGTAAGGGGCGCGGTGGGATTTGCATCTAGCACAGATACGCAGTATTTT. It translates to CAWSVRGAVGFASSTDTQYF.

The J gene is TRBJ1-4, the V gene TRBV30; D is unclear. CDR1 is GTSNPN, CDR2 SVGIG, per germline (reference sequence). This CDR3 has 15 amino acids. The V and J ends lost 0 bases and 0 bases respectively, with 8 bases between them. The CDR3 nucleotides read TGTGCCTGGAGTGTACAAATTGCAACTAATGAAAAACTGTTTTTT. Translation gives CAWSVQIATNEKLFF.

This chain uses TRBV5-4 with TRBJ2-2; a possible D gene is TRBD2 (6 bases). Deletions cut 4 bases from V and 3 bases from J, with 13 bases between. The V gene's germline CDR1 is SGHNT and CDR2 YYREEE (reference sequence). The CDR3 consists of 15 residues. The CDR3 DNA reads as TGTGCCAGCAGCCTCCAGACTAGATACACCGGGGAGCTGTTTTTT. This translates into CASSLQTRYTGELFF.

The genes are TRBV10-2 and TRBJ2-3, with a tentative D call TRBD1 (5 bases). The CDR3 is 15 residues long. Germline values: CDR1 WSHSY, CDR2 SAAADI. The V end was cut by 4 bases, the J end by 0 bases, with 11 bases between. The CDR3 region is CASSATGMSTDTQYF. DNA of the CDR3: TGCGCCAGCAGTGCTACAGGAATGAGCACAGATACGCAGTATTTT.

The CDR3 reads CASSPRGQTPGEQYF. CDR3 sequence (DNA): TGCGCCAGCAGCCCCCGAGGACAGACCCCCGGCGAGCAGTACTTC. The chain combines TRBV5-1 with TRBJ2-7, with D possibly being TRBD1 (6 bases). The CDR3 has 15 residues. Trimming stripped 4 bases from V and 6 bases from J, with 20 bases between. CDR1 SGHRS and CDR2 YFSETQ come from the germline V gene.

V and J are TRBV9 and TRBJ1-5, with D hard to call. Germline V gene data show CDR1 as SGDLS and CDR2 as YYNGEE. The CDR3 is made up of 13 amino acids. The V and J ends lost 3 bases and 0 bases respectively, with 4 bases between them. The CDR3 coding sequence is TGTGCCAGCAGCGCCTCTAGCAATCAGCCCCAGCATTTT. Amino acids: CASSASSNQPQHF.

In DNA, the CDR3 is TGCAGCGTACTCGGGGACAGGGGAATTGGGGGCTACACCTTC. This sequence encodes CSVLGDRGIGGYTF. This rearrangement joins TRBV29-1 to TRBJ1-2; 10 bases are a match to TRBD1. The junction had 12 bases not matched to a gene; V was cut back by 6 bases and J by 8 bases. The CDR3 contains 14 residues. CDR1 and CDR2 from the germline V gene are SQVTM and ANQGSEA.

The rearrangement joins TRBV12-5 to TRBJ1-3; 10 positions match TRBD1. This CDR3 has 17 residues. The germline CDR1 and CDR2 sequences are LGHNT and FRNRAP. V shed 5 bases, J shed 0 bases, and the junction held 7 bases outside the gene matches. DNA of the CDR3: TGTGCTAGTGGTCCATGGACAGGGGGAAACTCTGGAAACACCATATATTTT. Protein product: CASGPWTGGNSGNTIYF.

The chain combines TRBV27 with TRBJ1-2; 10 positions agree with TRBD1. Unmatched junction bases numbered 9, after V lost 7 bases and J lost 1 base. The germline gives CDR1 MNHEY, CDR2 SMNVEV (reference sequence). The CDR3 has 16 residues. CDR3 region: CASTPGQGKSNYGYTF. For the CDR3, the DNA is TGTGCCAGCACTCCGGGACAGGGGAAAAGTAACTATGGCTACACCTTC.

V usage is TRBV19 and J usage is TRBJ2-6, with TRBD1 matching over 8 bases. V dropped 6 bases and J dropped 3; count of bases not matched to a gene: 4. Looked up from germline, CDR1 is LNHDA and CDR2 is SQIVND (reference sequence). The CDR3 runs 15 residues. DNA of the CDR3: TGTGCCAGTAGCCCAGGGGGCATTGGGGCCAACGTCCTGACTTTC. This encodes CASSPGGIGANVLTF.

The V call is TRBV20-1, the J call TRBJ2-7; D call uncertain. The germline V gene encodes CDR1 DFQATT and CDR2 SNEGSKA (reference sequence). The CDR3 has 11 amino acids. Between the trimmed V and J ends, which lost 1 base and 7 bases, there was a span of 8 bases. DNA for the CDR3: TGCAGTGCTAGAGCTACCCGGGAGCAGTACTTC. Its translation is CSARATREQYF.

J is TRBJ1-2 and V is TRBV6-6; no clear D. The V end lost 5 bases, the J end lost 6 bases, and 16 bases lay between the germline ends. The CDR3 has 14 amino acids. The germline CDR1 and CDR2 sequences are MNHNY and SVGAGI (reference sequence). CDR3 residues: CASSPVFPSNGYTF. The CDR3 DNA sequence: TGTGCCAGCAGTCCCGTCTTCCCCTCGAATGGCTACACCTTC.

The chain links TRBV6-6 to TRBJ1-4, with 7 bases lining up with TRBD1. The CDR3 spans 13 residues. The V gene's germline CDR1 is MNHNY and CDR2 SVGAGI (reference sequence). The ends lost 5 bases at V and 11 bases at J; junction bases unmatched: 8. CDR3 sequence: CASSSQGGEKLFF. DNA of the CDR3: TGTGCCAGCAGTAGCCAGGGGGGAGAGAAACTGTTTTTT.

The count of this clone is one. The chain employs TRBV14 and TRBJ2-7; 9 bases are a match to TRBD2. From germline, CDR1 is SGHDN and CDR2 FVKESK. The trim removed 8 bases at V and 6 bases at J, leaving 11 bases unmatched. This CDR3 has 14 residues. CDR3 residues: CASEEERGAGEQYF. CDR3 DNA: TGTGCCAGCGAAGAGGAGCGGGGGGCGGGCGAGCAGTACTTC.

The rearrangement links TRBV18 to TRBJ1-2; no firm D call. The germline V gene has CDR1 KGHSH and CDR2 LQKENI. V was trimmed by 3 bases and J by 7 bases, leaving 18 bases between them. This CDR3 has 15 amino acids. The CDR3 here is CASSPRDSGDGGYTF. The CDR3 DNA sequence: TGTGCCAGCTCACCGCGGGATTCGGGTGATGGTGGCTACACCTTC.

The chain employs TRBV10-3 and TRBJ1-5; D call uncertain. CDR1 and CDR2 (germline): ENHRY, SYGVKD. The V gene lost 4 bases and the J gene lost 6 bases, with 10 bases spanning the gap. CDR3 length: 13 amino acids. The CDR3 sequence: CAISAGDGQPQHF. The CDR3 bases are TGTGCCATCAGTGCCGGGGATGGTCAGCCCCAGCATTTT.

The genes are TRBV21-1 and TRBJ2-1; the table's D call, TRBD1, has no DNA check behind it. TRBV21-1 is a documented pseudogene. This CDR3 comprises 14 residues. The CDR3 reads CASSPRQGWVEQFF. Written as DNA, the CDR3 is TGTGCCAGCAGCCCTCGACAGGGGTGGGTTGAGCAGTTCTTC.

This rearrangement joins TRBV19 to TRBJ2-2; D may be TRBD1 (5 bases). Germline assignment: CDR1 LNHDA and CDR2 SQIVND (reference sequence). The V end lost 7 bases, the J end lost 4 bases, and 10 bases lay between the germline ends. The CDR3 runs 13 residues. The CDR3 reads CASNLQGTGELFF. The CDR3 DNA is TGTGCCAGTAACCTCCAGGGCACCGGGGAGCTGTTTTTT.

The chain is built from TRBV30 and TRBJ1-5; D uncertain. Deletions cut 1 base from V and 7 bases from J, with 17 bases between. Per germline, CDR1 GTSNPN and CDR2 SVGIG (reference sequence). CDR3 length equals 15 residues. This CDR3 is CAWSGVGTAGQPQHF. Written as DNA, the CDR3 is TGTGCCTGGAGTGGAGTTGGTACAGCGGGCCAGCCCCAGCATTTT.

This rearrangement joins TRBV5-1 to TRBJ2-5; D is perhaps TRBD2 (6 bases). The germline V gene has CDR1 SGHRS and CDR2 YFSETQ. V was pared by 1 base and J by 1 base, with 11 bases between. CDR3 size: 15 residues. The CDR3 sequence is CASSLFGGLQETQYF. The CDR3 DNA sequence: TGCGCCAGCAGCTTGTTCGGGGGTCTCCAAGAGACCCAGTACTTC.

This sequence joins TRBV10-1 and TRBJ1-2, with D perhaps matching TRBD1 (6 bases). Germline assignment: CDR1 WNHNN and CDR2 SYGVQD (reference sequence). The germline V and J ends were trimmed by 5 bases and 5 bases, with 15 bases remaining between them. The CDR3 runs 14 residues. This CDR3 reads CASSPGQDGYGYTF. The DNA for the CDR3 is TGCGCCAGCAGTCCGGGACAAGATGGATATGGCTACACCTTC.